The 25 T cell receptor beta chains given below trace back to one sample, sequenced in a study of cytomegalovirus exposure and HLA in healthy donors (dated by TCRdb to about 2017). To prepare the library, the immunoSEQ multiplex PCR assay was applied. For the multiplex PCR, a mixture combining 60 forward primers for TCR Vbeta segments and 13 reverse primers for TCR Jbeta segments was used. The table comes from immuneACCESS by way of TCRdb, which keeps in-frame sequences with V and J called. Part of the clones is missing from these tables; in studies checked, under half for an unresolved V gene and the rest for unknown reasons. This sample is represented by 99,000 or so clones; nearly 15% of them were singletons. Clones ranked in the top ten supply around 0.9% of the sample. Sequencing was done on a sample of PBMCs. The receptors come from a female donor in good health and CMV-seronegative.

CDR3 nucleotides: TGCGCCAGCAGCTTGGAGGCAGGGGGTACCGAGACCCAGTACTTC. Encoded protein: CASSLEAGGTETQYF. The gene calls are TRBV5-1 and TRBJ2-5, with 7 bases identical to TRBD1. The germline V gene has CDR1 SGHRS and CDR2 YFSETQ. The CDR3 spans 15 residues. V dropped 0 bases and J dropped 5; count of bases not matched to a gene: 7.

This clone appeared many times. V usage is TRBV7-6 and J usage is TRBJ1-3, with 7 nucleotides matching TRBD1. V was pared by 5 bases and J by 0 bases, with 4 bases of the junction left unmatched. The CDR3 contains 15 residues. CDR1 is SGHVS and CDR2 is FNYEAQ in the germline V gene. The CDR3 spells CASSQGQSSGNTIYF. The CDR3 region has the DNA TGTGCCAGCAGCCAGGGACAGAGCTCTGGAAACACCATATATTTT.

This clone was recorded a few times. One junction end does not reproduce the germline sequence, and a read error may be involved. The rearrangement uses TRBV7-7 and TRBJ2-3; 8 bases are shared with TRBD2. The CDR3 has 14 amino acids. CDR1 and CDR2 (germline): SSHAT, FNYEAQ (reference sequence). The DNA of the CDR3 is TGTGCTAGCAGCCGTGGCCTAGCGGGAGATACGCAGTATTTT. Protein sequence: CASSRGLAGDTQYF.

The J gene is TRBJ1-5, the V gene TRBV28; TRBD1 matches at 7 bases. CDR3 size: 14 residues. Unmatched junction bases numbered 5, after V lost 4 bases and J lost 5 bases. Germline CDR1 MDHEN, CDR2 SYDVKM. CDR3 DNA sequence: TGTGCCAGCAGTTCTAGACAGGGTGATCAGCCCCAGCATTTT. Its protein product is CASSSRQGDQPQHF. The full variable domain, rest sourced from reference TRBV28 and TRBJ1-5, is DVKVTQSSRYLVKRTGEKVFLECVQDMDHENMFWYRQDPGLGLRLIYFSYDVKMKEKGDIPEGYSVSREKKERFSLILESASTNQTSMYLCASSSRQGDQPQHFGDGTRLSIL.

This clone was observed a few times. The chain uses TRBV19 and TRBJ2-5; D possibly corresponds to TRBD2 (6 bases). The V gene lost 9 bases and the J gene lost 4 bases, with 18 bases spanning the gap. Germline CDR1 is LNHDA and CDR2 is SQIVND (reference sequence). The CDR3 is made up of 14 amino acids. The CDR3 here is CASAGASDGETQYF. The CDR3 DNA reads TGTGCCAGCGCTGGGGCTAGCGATGGAGAGACCCAGTACTTC.

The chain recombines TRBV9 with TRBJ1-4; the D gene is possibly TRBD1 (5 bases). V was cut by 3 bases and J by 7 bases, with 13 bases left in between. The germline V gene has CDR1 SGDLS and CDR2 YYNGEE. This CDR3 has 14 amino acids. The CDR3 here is CASSAGGRGEKLFF. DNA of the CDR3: TGTGCCAGCAGCGCGGGGGGGAGGGGTGAAAAACTGTTTTTT.

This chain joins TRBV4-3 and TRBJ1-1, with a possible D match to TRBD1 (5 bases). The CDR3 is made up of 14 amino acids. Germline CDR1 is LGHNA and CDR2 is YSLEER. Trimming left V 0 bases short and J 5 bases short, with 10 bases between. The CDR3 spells CASSQEGRWTEAFF. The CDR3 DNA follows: TGCGCCAGCAGCCAAGAGGGGCGGTGGACTGAAGCTTTCTTT.

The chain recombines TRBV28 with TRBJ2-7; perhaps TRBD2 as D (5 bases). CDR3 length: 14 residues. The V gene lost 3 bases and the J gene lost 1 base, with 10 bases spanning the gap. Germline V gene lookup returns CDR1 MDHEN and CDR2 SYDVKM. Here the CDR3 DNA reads TGTGCCAGCAGTTTCTCGACGGGGTCCTACGAGCAGTACTTC. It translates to CASSFSTGSYEQYF.

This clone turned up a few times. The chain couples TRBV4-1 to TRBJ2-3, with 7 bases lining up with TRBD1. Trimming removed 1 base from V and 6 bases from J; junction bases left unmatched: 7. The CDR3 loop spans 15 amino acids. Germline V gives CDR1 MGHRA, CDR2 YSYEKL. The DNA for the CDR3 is TGCGCCAGCAGCCAAGTTCAGGGGGTAACGGATACGCAGTATTTT. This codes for CASSQVQGVTDTQYF.

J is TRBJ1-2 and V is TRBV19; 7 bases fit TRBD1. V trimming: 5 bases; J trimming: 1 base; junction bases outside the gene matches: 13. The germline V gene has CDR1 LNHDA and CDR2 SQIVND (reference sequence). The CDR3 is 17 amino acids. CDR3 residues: CASSAQVRWDSNYGYTF. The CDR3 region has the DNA TGTGCCAGTAGTGCGCAGGTGAGATGGGACAGTAACTATGGCTACACCTTC.

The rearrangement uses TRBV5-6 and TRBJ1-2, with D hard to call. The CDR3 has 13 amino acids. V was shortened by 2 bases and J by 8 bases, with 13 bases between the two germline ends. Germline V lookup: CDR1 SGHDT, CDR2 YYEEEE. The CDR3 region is CASSFVEGGGYTF. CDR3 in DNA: TGTGCCAGCAGCTTCGTCGAGGGAGGGGGCTACACCTTC.

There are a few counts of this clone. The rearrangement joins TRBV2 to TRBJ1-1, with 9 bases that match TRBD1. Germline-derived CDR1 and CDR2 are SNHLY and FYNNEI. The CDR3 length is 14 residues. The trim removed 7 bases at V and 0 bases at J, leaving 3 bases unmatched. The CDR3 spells CASTWDRVNTEAFF. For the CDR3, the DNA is TGTGCCAGCACTTGGGACAGGGTGAACACTGAAGCTTTCTTT. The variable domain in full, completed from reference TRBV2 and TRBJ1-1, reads EPEVTQTPSHQVTQMGQEVILRCVPISNHLYFYWYRQILGQKVEFLVSFYNNEISEKSEIFDDQFSVERPDGSNFTLKIRSTKLEDSAMYFCASTWDRVNTEAFFGQGTRLTVV.

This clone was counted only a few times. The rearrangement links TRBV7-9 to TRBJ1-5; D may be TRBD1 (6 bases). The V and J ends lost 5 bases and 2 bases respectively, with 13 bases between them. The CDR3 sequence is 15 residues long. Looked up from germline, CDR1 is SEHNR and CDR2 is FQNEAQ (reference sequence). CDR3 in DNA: TGTGCCAGCAGCGACACAGGGAATCGCAATCAGCCCCAGCATTTT. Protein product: CASSDTGNRNQPQHF.

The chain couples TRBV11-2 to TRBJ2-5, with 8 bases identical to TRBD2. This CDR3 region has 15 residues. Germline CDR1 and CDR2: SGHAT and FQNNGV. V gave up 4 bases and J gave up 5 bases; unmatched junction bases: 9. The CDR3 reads CASSSHAGGLETQYF. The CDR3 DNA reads TGTGCCAGCAGCTCCCACGCGGGAGGACTGGAGACCCAGTACTTC.

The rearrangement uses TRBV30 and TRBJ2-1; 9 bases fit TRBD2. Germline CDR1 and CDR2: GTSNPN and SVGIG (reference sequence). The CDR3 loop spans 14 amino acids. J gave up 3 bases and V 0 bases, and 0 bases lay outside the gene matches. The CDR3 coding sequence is TGTGCCTGGAGTGTAGCGGGAGGCTACAATGAGCAGTTCTTC. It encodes CAWSVAGGYNEQFF.

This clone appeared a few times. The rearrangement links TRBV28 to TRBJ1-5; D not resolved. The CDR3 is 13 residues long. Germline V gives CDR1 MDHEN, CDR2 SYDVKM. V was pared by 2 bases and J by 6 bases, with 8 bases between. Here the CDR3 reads CASSLIFSQPQHF. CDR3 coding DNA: TGTGCCAGCAGTTTAATCTTTTCTCAGCCCCAGCATTTT.

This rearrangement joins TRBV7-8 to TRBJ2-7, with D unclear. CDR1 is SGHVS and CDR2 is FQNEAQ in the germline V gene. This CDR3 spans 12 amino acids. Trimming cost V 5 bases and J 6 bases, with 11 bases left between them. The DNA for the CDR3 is TGTGCCAGCAGCACAAACCTAGGCGAGCAGTACTTC. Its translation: CASSTNLGEQYF.

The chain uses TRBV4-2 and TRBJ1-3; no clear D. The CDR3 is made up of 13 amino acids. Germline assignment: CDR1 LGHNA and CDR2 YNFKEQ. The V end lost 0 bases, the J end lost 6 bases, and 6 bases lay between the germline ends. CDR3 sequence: CASSQERENTIYF. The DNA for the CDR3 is TGTGCCAGCAGCCAAGAGAGGGAAAACACCATATATTTT.

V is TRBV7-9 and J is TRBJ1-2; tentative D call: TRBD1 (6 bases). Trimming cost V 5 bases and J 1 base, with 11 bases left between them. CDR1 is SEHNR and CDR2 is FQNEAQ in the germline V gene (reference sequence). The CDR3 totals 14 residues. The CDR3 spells CASSRRTDNYGYTF. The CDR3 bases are TGTGCCAGCAGCCGAAGGACAGATAACTATGGCTACACCTTC.

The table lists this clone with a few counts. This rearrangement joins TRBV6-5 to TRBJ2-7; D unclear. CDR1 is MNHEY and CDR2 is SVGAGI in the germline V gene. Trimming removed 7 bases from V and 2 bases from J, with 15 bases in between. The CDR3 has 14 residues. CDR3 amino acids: CASTHGYGTYEQYF. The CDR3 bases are TGTGCCAGCACCCACGGGTACGGAACCTACGAGCAGTACTTC.

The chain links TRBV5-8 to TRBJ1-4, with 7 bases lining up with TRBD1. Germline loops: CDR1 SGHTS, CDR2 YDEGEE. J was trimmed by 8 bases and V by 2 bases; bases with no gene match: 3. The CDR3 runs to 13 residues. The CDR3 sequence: CASSLHRGEKLFF. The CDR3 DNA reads TGTGCCAGCAGCTTACACAGGGGCGAAAAACTGTTTTTT. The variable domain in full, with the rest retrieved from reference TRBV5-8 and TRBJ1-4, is EAGVTQSPTHLIKTRGQQATLRCSPISGHTSVYWYQQALGLGLQFLLWYDEGEERNRGNFPPRFSGRQFPNYSSELNVNALELEDSALYLCASSLHRGEKLFFGSGTQLSVL.

The CDR3 nucleotides are TGTGCCAGCATACGAGACAGGGATAATGAAAAACTGTTTTTT. It encodes CASIRDRDNEKLFF. V and J are TRBV2 and TRBJ1-4, with 7 bases lining up with TRBD1. Trimming at V came to 7 bases and at J to 4 bases, leaving 6 bases not matched to a gene. CDR1 and CDR2 from the germline V gene are SNHLY and FYNNEI. CDR3 length: 14 amino acids.

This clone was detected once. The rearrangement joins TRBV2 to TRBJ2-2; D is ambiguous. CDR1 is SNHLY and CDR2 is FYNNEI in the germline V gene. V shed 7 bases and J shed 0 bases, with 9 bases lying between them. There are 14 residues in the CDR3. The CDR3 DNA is TGTGCCAGCAACTACGCCACGAACACCGGGGAGCTGTTTTTT. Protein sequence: CASNYATNTGELFF.

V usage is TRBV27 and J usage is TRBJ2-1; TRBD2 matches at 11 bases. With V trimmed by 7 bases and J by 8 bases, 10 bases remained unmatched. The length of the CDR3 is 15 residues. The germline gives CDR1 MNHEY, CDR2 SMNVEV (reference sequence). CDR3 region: CASTLSGLAGDEQFF. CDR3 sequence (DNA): TGTGCCAGCACCCTCTCAGGACTAGCGGGCGATGAGCAGTTCTTC.

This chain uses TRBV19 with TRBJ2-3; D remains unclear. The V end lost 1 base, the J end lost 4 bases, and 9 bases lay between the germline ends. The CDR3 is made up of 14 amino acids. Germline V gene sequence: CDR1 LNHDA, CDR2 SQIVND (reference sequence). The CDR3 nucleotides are TGTGCCAGTAGTATAGGTCCCGACTCAGATACGCAGTATTTT. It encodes CASSIGPDSDTQYF. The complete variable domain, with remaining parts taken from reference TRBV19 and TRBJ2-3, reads DGGITQSPKYLFRKEGQNVTLSCEQNLNHDAMYWYRQDPGQGLRLIYYSQIVNDFQKGDIAEGYSVSREKKESFPLTVTSAQKNPTAFYLCASSIGPDSDTQYFGPGTRLTVL.